Listed here are 9 T cell receptor beta chains from one sample, sequenced in a study of T cell responses to AZD1222 COVID-19 vaccine. The table came from immunoSEQ multiplex PCR; TCRdb's copy has only in-frame clones and leaves some out. This repertoire shows 90,000 or so clones, about 88% found once; its top ten account for around 21%. Material: peripheral blood, obtained on day 0 of AZD1222 vaccination. These TCRs come from an adult in good health.

This clone was seen once. The chain couples TRBV5-4 to TRBJ1-2; D is ambiguous. Germline V lookup: CDR1 SGHNT, CDR2 YYREEE (reference sequence). V lost 4 bases and J lost 0, with 13 bases in between. CDR3 size: 15 residues. The CDR3 bases are TGTGCCAGCAGCCCACCGGGAGCCGCTAACTATGGCTACACCTTC. This sequence encodes CASSPPGAANYGYTF.

The rearrangement links TRBV7-9 to TRBJ1-4; maybe TRBD1 (6 bases). With 5 bases removed from V and 8 bases from J, the gap between germline ends came to 15 bases. The CDR3 consists of 14 residues. Germline loops: CDR1 SEHNR, CDR2 FQNEAQ (reference sequence). The CDR3, as DNA: TGTGCCAGCAGCCCAAGGCCAGGGGTCGAAAAACTGTTTTTT. This gives the protein CASSPRPGVEKLFF.

This chain uses TRBV11-1 with TRBJ2-7; 7 bases align to TRBD1. Germline V lookup: CDR1 SGHAT, CDR2 FQDESV (reference sequence). The CDR3 runs to 13 residues. Trimming took 3 bases from V and 1 from J; bases not matched to a gene: 0. CDR3 sequence reads: CASSLGQSYEQYF. The CDR3 bases are TGTGCCAGCAGCTTGGGACAGTCCTACGAGCAGTACTTC.

This clone was found a few times. The chain is built from TRBV6-2 or TRBV6-3 and TRBJ2-7, with 8 bases matching TRBD2. CDR3 size: 14 residues. Germline V gene sequence: CDR1 MNHEY, CDR2 SVGEGT. Trimming took 0 bases from V and 2 from J; bases not matched to a gene: 0. CDR3 sequence reads: CASSYSTSAYEQYF. CDR3 DNA sequence: TGTGCCAGCAGTTACTCGACTAGCGCCTACGAGCAGTACTTC.

The chain uses TRBV3-1 (or the pseudogene TRBV3-2) and TRBJ1-1, with D uncertain. The CDR3 is 14 residues long. Deletions cut 5 bases from V and 1 base from J, with 11 bases between. CDR1 LGHDT and CDR2 YNNKEL come from the germline V gene (reference sequence). This chain's CDR3 is CASSLLSGNTEAFF. DNA of the CDR3: TGTGCCAGCAGCTTATTGTCAGGGAACACTGAAGCTTTCTTT.

The chain has TRBV28 and TRBJ1-6; D may be TRBD1 (5 bases). The germline V gene has CDR1 MDHEN and CDR2 SYDVKM. V was pared by 2 bases and J by 9 bases, with 11 bases between. The CDR3 sequence is 14 residues long. The CDR3 here is CASSLGPRGSPLHF. In nucleotides, the CDR3 is TGTGCCAGCAGTTTAGGGCCTAGGGGTTCACCCCTCCACTTT.

V and J are TRBV6-5 and TRBJ2-7; no clear D gene. V lost 0 bases and J 1 base, leaving 13 bases between the germline ends. CDR1 MNHEY and CDR2 SVGAGI come from the germline V gene. This CDR3 comprises 16 residues. The chain's CDR3 is CASSYSAGRRSYEQYF. CDR3 nucleotides: TGTGCCAGCAGTTACTCCGCAGGTCGTAGGTCCTACGAGCAGTACTTC.

V usage is TRBV7-2 and J usage is TRBJ2-2, with a possible D match to TRBD1 (5 bases). This CDR3 has 18 amino acids. V was cut by 5 bases and J by 7 bases, with 26 bases left in between. In germline, CDR1 is SGHTA, CDR2 FQGNSA. CDR3 sequence (DNA): TGTGCCAGCAGCAAGCAACCGTGGGGCGCCCTAAACGGCGGGGAGCTGTTTTTT. It yields the protein CASSKQPWGALNGGELFF.

The chain combines TRBV5-1 with TRBJ2-7; 11 positions agree with TRBD2. The CDR3 runs 17 residues. The germline V gene encodes CDR1 SGHRS and CDR2 YFSETQ. Trimming at V came to 4 bases and at J to 0 bases, leaving 9 bases not matched to a gene. The CDR3 here is CASSIPPSGGPSYEQYF. The CDR3 coding sequence is TGCGCCAGCAGCATTCCCCCTAGCGGGGGGCCCTCCTACGAGCAGTACTTC.